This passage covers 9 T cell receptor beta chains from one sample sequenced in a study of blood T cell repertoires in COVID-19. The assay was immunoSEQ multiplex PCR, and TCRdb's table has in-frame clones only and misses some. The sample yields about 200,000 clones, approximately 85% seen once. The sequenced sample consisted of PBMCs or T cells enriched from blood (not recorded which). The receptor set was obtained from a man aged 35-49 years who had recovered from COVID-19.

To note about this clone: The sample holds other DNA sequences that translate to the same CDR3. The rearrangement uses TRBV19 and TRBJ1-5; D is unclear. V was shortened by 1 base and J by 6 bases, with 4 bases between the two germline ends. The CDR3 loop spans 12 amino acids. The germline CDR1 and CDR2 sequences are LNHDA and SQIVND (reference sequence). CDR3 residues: CASSIGSQPQHF. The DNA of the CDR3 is TGTGCCAGTAGTATAGGCAGTCAGCCCCAGCATTTT.

The CDR3 spells CASSSGGGSSYNSPLHF. DNA of the CDR3: TGTGCCAGCAGCTCGGGGGGGGGCAGCTCCTATAATTCACCCCTCCACTTT. V gene TRBV5-4 combines with J gene TRBJ1-6; weak D call: TRBD1 (6 bases). Trimming cost V 3 bases and J 0 bases, with 13 bases left between them. This CDR3 is built from 17 residues. The V gene's germline CDR1 is SGHNT and CDR2 YYREEE (reference sequence).

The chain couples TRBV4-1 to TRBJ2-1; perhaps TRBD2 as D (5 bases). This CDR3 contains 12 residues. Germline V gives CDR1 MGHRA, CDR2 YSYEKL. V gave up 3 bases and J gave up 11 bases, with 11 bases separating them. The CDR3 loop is CASSQGSAQQFF. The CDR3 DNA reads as TGCGCCAGCAGCCAGGGGAGCGCCCAGCAGTTCTTC.

The CDR3 region is CASSWRGSHYEQYV. DNA of the CDR3: TGTGCCAGCAGCTGGAGGGGTTCCCACTACGAGCAGTACGTC. The chain couples TRBV5-6 to TRBJ2-7, with a tentative D call TRBD2 (6 bases). The germline V gene encodes CDR1 SGHDT and CDR2 YYEEEE. There are 14 residues in the CDR3. V lost 3 bases, J lost 3 bases, and 13 bases lay in between.

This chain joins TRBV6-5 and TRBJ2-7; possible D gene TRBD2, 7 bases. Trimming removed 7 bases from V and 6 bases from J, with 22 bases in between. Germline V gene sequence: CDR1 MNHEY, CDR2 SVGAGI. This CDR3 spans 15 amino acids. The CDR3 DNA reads TGTGCCAGCACCCACCGGGGGGCTCCCGTCCTCGAGCAGTACTTC. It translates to CASTHRGAPVLEQYF.

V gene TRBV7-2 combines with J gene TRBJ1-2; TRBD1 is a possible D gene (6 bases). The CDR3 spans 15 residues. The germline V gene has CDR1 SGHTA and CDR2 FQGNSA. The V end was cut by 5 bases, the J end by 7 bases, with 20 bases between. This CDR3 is CASSLGQQGDGGYTF. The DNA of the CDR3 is TGTGCCAGCAGCCTCGGGCAACAGGGAGATGGTGGCTACACCTTC. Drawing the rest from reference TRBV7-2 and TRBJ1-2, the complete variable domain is GAGVSQSPSNKVTEKGKDVELRCDPISGHTALYWYRQSLGQGLEFLIYFQGNSAPDKSGLPSDRFSAERTGGSVSTLTIQRTQQEDSAVYLCASSLGQQGDGGYTFGSGTRLTVV.

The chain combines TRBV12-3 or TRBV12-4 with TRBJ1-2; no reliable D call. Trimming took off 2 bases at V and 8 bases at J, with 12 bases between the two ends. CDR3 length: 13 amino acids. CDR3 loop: CASSLTRMRGYTF. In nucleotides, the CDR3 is TGTGCCAGCAGTTTAACCAGGATGAGAGGCTACACCTTC.

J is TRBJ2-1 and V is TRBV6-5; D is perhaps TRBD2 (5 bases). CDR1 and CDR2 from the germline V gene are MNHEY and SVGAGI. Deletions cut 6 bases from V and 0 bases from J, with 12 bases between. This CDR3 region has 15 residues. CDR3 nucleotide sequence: TGTGCCAGCAGCCCCCGACTAAGCTCCTACAATGAGCAGTTCTTC. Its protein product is CASSPRLSSYNEQFF.

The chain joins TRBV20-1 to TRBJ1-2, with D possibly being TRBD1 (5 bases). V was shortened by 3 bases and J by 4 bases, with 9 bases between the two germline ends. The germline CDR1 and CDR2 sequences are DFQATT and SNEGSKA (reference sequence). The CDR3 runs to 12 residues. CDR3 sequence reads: CSASQGFYGYTF. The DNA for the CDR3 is TGCAGTGCTAGTCAGGGCTTCTATGGCTACACCTTC.